The 17 T cell receptor beta chains listed next were all sequenced from one sample in a study of T cell repertoires in cytomegalovirus infection. TCRdb itself ran the reads through MiXCR, one entry per CDR3 protein. The sample carries some 500,000 distinct CDR3 sequences, roughly 43% recorded once. These receptors are not linked to any known antigen. The specimen comprised cultured PBMCs, sampled from culture after CMV antigen stimulation. These receptor sequences come from a human donor in good health (CMV status not recorded). Some clones in this sample may be carry-over from other donors' samples.

The rearrangement uses TRBV10-3 and TRBJ2-7; TRBD2 agrees at 11 bases. Unmatched junction bases numbered 4, after V lost 6 bases and J lost 0 bases. Germline-derived CDR1 and CDR2 are ENHRY and SYGVKD. This CDR3 is built from 15 residues. The CDR3 loop reads CAIRTSGDSSYEQYF. The DNA for the CDR3 is TGTGCCATCAGGACTAGCGGGGATAGCTCCTACGAGCAGTACTTC.

The chain recombines TRBV12-3 or TRBV12-4 with TRBJ2-1, with 7 bases that match TRBD2. Trimming at V came to 8 bases and at J to 0 bases, leaving 1 base not matched to a gene. This CDR3 is built from 13 residues. CDR3 nucleotide sequence: TGTGCCAGCCGGACTAGCTCCTACAATGAGCAGTTCTTC. Translated, it gives CASRTSSYNEQFF.

This chain connects TRBV12-3 or TRBV12-4 to TRBJ2-2, with D possibly matching TRBD2 (6 bases). This CDR3 spans 16 amino acids. V lost 5 bases and J 0 bases, leaving 13 bases between the germline ends. The CDR3 DNA is TGTGCCAGCAGTCCCACGGGGGACCCGAACACCGGGGAGCTGTTTTTT. As protein: CASSPTGDPNTGELFF.

The chain combines TRBV4-1 with TRBJ2-7; TRBD1 matches 8 bases. Unmatched junction bases numbered 8, after V lost 1 base and J lost 0 bases. Germline loops: CDR1 MGHRA, CDR2 YSYEKL. The CDR3 is 17 amino acids. The CDR3 nucleotides read TGCGCCAGCAGCCAAGGGCCCCAGGACAGGGCCTCCTACGAGCAGTACTTC. This sequence encodes CASSQGPQDRASYEQYF.

The chain combines TRBV20-1 with TRBJ2-1; D ambiguous. Trimming left V 6 bases short and J 0 bases short, with 9 bases between. Looked up from germline, CDR1 is DFQATT and CDR2 is SNEGSKA (reference sequence). This CDR3 region has 13 residues. CDR3 nucleotides: TGCAGTGCCACCCAAAGCTCCTACAATGAGCAGTTCTTC. It yields the protein CSATQSSYNEQFF.

The CDR3 DNA reads TGTGCCAGCAGCCTTAGACAGGGGAGCTATGGCTACACCTTC. Translated: CASSLRQGSYGYTF. The chain has TRBV3-1 and TRBJ1-2; TRBD1 aligns across 8 bases. The CDR3 spans 14 residues. Germline trimming cut 4 bases from V and 4 bases from J; bases unmatched to any gene: 5. The germline V gene has CDR1 LGHDT and CDR2 YNNKEL (reference sequence).

Concerning this clonotype itself: One end of the junction varies from germline; a read error may be responsible. V usage is TRBV5-4 and J usage is TRBJ2-1; no definite D call. The CDR3 loop spans 13 amino acids. Germline V gene lookup returns CDR1 SGHNT and CDR2 YYREEE (reference sequence). The CDR3 spells CASSLSQTPIWLF. The CDR3 DNA reads as TGTGCCAGCAGCTTGTCTCAGACGCCAATTTGGCTCTTC. Full variable domain (outside the CDR3, taken from reference TRBV5-4 and TRBJ2-1): ETGVTQSPTHLIKTRGQQVTLRCSSQSGHNTVSWYQQALGQGPQFIFQYYREEENGRGNFPPRFSGLQFPNYSSELNVNALELDDSALYLCASSLSQTPIWLFGPGTRLTVL.

The chain couples TRBV15 to TRBJ2-3, with D perhaps matching TRBD2 (6 bases). Trimming cost V 0 bases and J 5 bases, with 6 bases left between them. This CDR3 has 13 amino acids. Germline-derived CDR1 and CDR2 are LNHNV and YYDKDF (reference sequence). The CDR3, as DNA: TGTGCCACCAGCAGAGAGGGAGGAGATACGCAGTATTTT. This sequence encodes CATSREGGDTQYF. Supplemented by reference TRBV15 and TRBJ2-3, the full variable domain reads DAMVIQNPRYQVTQFGKPVTLSCSQTLNHNVMYWYQQKSSQAPKLLFHYYDKDFNNEADTPDNFQSRRPNTSFCFLDIRSPGLGDTAMYLCATSREGGDTQYFGPGTRLTVL.

There are a few counts of this clonotype. The CDR3 protein is CASSLPAGAGNEQFF. Here the CDR3 DNA reads TGTGCCAGCAGTTTACCAGCGGGAGCCGGGAATGAGCAGTTCTTC. The chain links TRBV28 to TRBJ2-1; 8 bases line up with TRBD2. Germline-derived CDR1 and CDR2 are MDHEN and SYDVKM. The V segment lost 2 bases and the J segment 7 bases; nucleotides outside the gene matches: 7. The CDR3 has 15 amino acids.

In its sample, this clonotype was seen a few times. The chain couples TRBV19 to TRBJ1-1, with D unclear. The CDR3 is 11 amino acids. Germline V CDR1 and CDR2: LNHDA, SQIVND (reference sequence). The V gene lost 4 bases and the J gene lost 5 bases, with 5 bases spanning the gap. The CDR3 sequence: CASSKETEAFF. CDR3 DNA sequence: TGTGCCAGTAGTAAGGAAACTGAAGCTTTCTTT.

The rearrangement joins TRBV20-1 to TRBJ1-2; D is uncertain. Per germline, CDR1 DFQATT and CDR2 SNEGSKA (reference sequence). The CDR3 spans 14 residues. Trimming pared 5 bases from V and 3 bases from J, leaving 16 bases between. CDR3 loop: CSARLTVSDYGYTF. For the CDR3, the DNA is TGCAGTGCTCGACTTACGGTCTCGGACTATGGCTACACCTTC.

This clonotype has a handful of counts. One end of the junction varies from germline; a read error may be responsible. The gene calls are TRBV7-2 and TRBJ2-1; a weak D match, TRBD2 (7 bases). Germline loops: CDR1 SGHTA, CDR2 FQGNSA. The CDR3 length is 17 residues. CDR3 in amino acids: CASSVIGGGLEPNKQFF. The CDR3 DNA is TGTGCCAGCAGCGTTATAGGGGGGGGACTGGAACCCAATAAGCAGTTCTTC.

This clonotype has just a few counts. The chain combines TRBV11-2 with TRBJ2-5; no reliable D call. V gave up 5 bases and J gave up 1 base, with 11 bases separating them. CDR1 is SGHAT and CDR2 is FQNNGV in the germline V gene. The CDR3 contains 14 residues. CDR3 nucleotide sequence: TGTGCCAGCAGCCCCGAAGCCCGCCAAGAGACCCAGTACTTC. Amino acid sequence: CASSPEARQETQYF.

The chain joins TRBV28 to TRBJ2-5; no definite D call. The CDR3 totals 14 residues. The germline V gene encodes CDR1 MDHEN and CDR2 SYDVKM. V was pared by 5 bases and J by 2 bases, with 12 bases between. The CDR3 DNA follows: TGTGCCAGCAGTCTCACCTACCGGCAAGAGACCCAGTACTTC. This sequence encodes CASSLTYRQETQYF.

The J gene is TRBJ2-7, the V gene TRBV5-1; 8 bases align to TRBD1. This CDR3 comprises 16 residues. Germline CDR1 and CDR2: SGHRS and YFSETQ. The V gene end was trimmed by 4 bases and the J gene end by 0 bases; junction bases not matched to a gene: 9. The CDR3 sequence: CASSQLGQGVSYEQYF. In DNA, the CDR3 is TGCGCCAGCAGCCAGCTCGGACAGGGTGTCTCCTACGAGCAGTACTTC.

The V call is TRBV19, the J call TRBJ2-7; 10 bases are a match to TRBD1. Germline CDR1 is LNHDA and CDR2 is SQIVND (reference sequence). Trimming removed 4 bases from V and 2 bases from J; junction bases left unmatched: 2. This CDR3 region has 14 residues. The DNA of the CDR3 is TGTGCCAGTAGTAAAGGACAGGGGGCCTACGAGCAGTACTTC. This gives the protein CASSKGQGAYEQYF.

V is TRBV20-1 and J is TRBJ2-3; D is undetermined. CDR3 size: 13 residues. Trimming stripped 5 bases from V and 3 bases from J, with 12 bases between. Germline V gives CDR1 DFQATT, CDR2 SNEGSKA (reference sequence). This CDR3 reads CSASRVITDTQYF. The CDR3 DNA follows: TGCAGTGCTTCGCGCGTAATAACAGATACGCAGTATTTT.